Listed below are T cell receptor beta chains from one sample, sequenced in a study of shared clonotypes between healthy human individuals. The repertoire was sequenced with immunoSEQ multiplex PCR; TCRdb's copy has only in-frame clones and lacks some. The data show some 2,400,000 clones, 90% to 97% seen once. Sequenced input: naive CD4+ T cells sorted from blood. The receptors here all came from a man younger than 35 in good health. The CDR3 runs from the conserved cysteine through the conserved F or W. The order of the fields is J gene, V gene, clone size, D gene, CDR3 protein, CDR3 DNA. A D gene is named only where the DNA matches it firmly. Clone size is given for some rows only: seen once, a few or many times, or a class if the clone is expanded.

TRBJ2-2 | TRBV4-3 | NA | NA | CASSQGGGTGELFF | TGCGCCAGCAGCCAAGGTGGAGGCACCGGGGAGCTGTTTTTT
TRBJ2-5 | TRBV18 | NA | NA | CASSPRGDQETQYF | TGTGCCAGCTCACCCCGTGGAGACCAAGAGACCCAGTACTTC
TRBJ2-5 | TRBV20-1 | NA | NA | CSAWGLETQYF | TGCAGTGCTTGGGGACTAGAGACCCAGTACTTC
TRBJ1-5 | TRBV30 | NA | NA | CAWSGGGRNQPQHF | TGTGCCTGGAGTGGGGGGGGGCGAAATCAGCCCCAGCATTTT
TRBJ2-1 | TRBV19 | NA | NA | CASSIGGLGNEQFF | TGTGCCAGTAGTATTGGGGGACTGGGTAATGAGCAGTTCTTC
TRBJ2-7 | TRBV19 | NA | TRBD1 | CASSVDRDRGREQYF | TGTGCCAGTAGCGTCGACCGGGACAGGGGTAGGGAGCAGTACTTC
TRBJ1-6 | TRBV27 | NA | NA | CASGERRENSPLHF | TGTGCCAGCGGAGAGAGACGGGAGAATTCACCCCTCCACTTT
TRBJ1-5 | TRBV10-3 | NA | NA | CAIGAGMEPQHF | TGTGCCATCGGGGCAGGGATGGAGCCCCAGCATTTT
TRBJ1-3 | TRBV19 | NA | TRBD1 | CASSSGQGSGNTIYF | TGTGCCAGTAGTTCTGGACAGGGGTCTGGAAACACCATATATTTT
TRBJ2-6 | TRBV6-1 | NA | NA | CASRLQSSGANVLTF | TGTGCCAGCAGGTTACAGAGCTCTGGGGCCAACGTCCTGACTTTC
TRBJ2-5 | TRBV5-1 | NA | NA | CASRQGPGETQYF | TGCGCCAGCCGCCAGGGCCCAGGGGAGACCCAGTACTTC
TRBJ2-5 | TRBV7-2 | NA | NA | CASSLKETQYF | TGTGCCAGCAGTTTAAAGGAGACCCAGTACTTC
TRBJ2-5 | TRBV7-9 | NA | NA | CASSSNAGQTLQETQYF | TGTGCCAGCAGCTCCAACGCAGGGCAGACCCTCCAAGAGACCCAGTACTTC
TRBJ1-1 | TRBV28 | NA | NA | CASSRPGAYTEAFF | TGTGCCAGCAGCAGGCCAGGGGCGTACACTGAAGCTTTCTTT
TRBJ2-1 | TRBV11-2 | NA | NA | CASSLGTKQNMEQFF | TGTGCCAGCAGCTTAGGTACGAAGCAGAACATGGAGCAGTTCTTC
TRBJ2-7 | TRBV18 | NA | NA | CASSPPVNPYEQYF | TGTGCCAGCTCACCACCGGTAAATCCCTACGAGCAGTACTTC
TRBJ2-7 | TRBV10-1 | NA | NA | CASSDSRQAYEQYF | TGCGCCAGCAGTGACTCAAGGCAGGCCTACGAGCAGTACTTC
TRBJ2-1 | TRBV10-3 | NA | TRBD2 | CAIASGTSSYNEQFF | TGTGCCATCGCTAGCGGGACCAGCTCCTACAATGAGCAGTTCTTC
TRBJ1-3 | TRBV10-3 | NA | NA | CAISEGRGPYTIYF | TGTGCCATCAGTGAGGGCCGTGGGCCGTACACCATATATTTT
TRBJ1-4 | TRBV28 | once | NA | CASGNPTRNEKLFF | TGTGCCAGCGGAAACCCGACACGTAATGAAAAACTGTTTTTT
TRBJ2-3 | TRBV25-1 | NA | NA | CASSEYRPGGQYF | TGTGCCAGCAGTGAATATAGGCCCGGAGGGCAGTATTTT
TRBJ2-2 | TRBV4-1 | NA | TRBD2 | CASSPRDYHTGELFF | TGCGCCAGCAGCCCTCGGGACTACCACACCGGGGAGCTGTTTTTT
TRBJ1-3 | TRBV30 | NA | NA | CAWDLGAGYSGNTIYF | TGTGCCTGGGATCTGGGGGCGGGTTACTCTGGAAACACCATATATTTT
TRBJ1-2 | TRBV19 | NA | NA | CASSIDQTLASGYTF | TGTGCCAGTAGTATAGATCAGACTCTCGCCAGCGGCTACACCTTC
TRBJ2-5 | TRBV5-1 | once | NA | CASRGGGAETQYF | TGCGCCAGCAGAGGAGGGGGCGCGGAGACCCAGTACTTC
TRBJ1-1 | TRBV30 | NA | TRBD1 | CAWSLGQGGTEAFF | TGTGCCTGGAGCCTGGGACAGGGGGGCACTGAAGCTTTCTTT
TRBJ1-2 | TRBV6-5 | NA | NA | CASSYTAGAYGYTF | TGTGCCAGCAGTTATACGGCAGGGGCCTATGGCTACACCTTC
TRBJ2-5 | TRBV7-2 | NA | TRBD1 | CASSLHTGTAQETQYF | TGTGCCAGCAGCTTACACACCGGGACAGCCCAAGAGACCCAGTACTTC
TRBJ1-4 | TRBV5-1 | NA | NA | CASSSATKTTTNEKLFF | TGCGCCAGCAGCTCCGCGACCAAAACCACAACTAATGAAAAACTGTTTTTT
TRBJ2-7 | TRBV7-2 | once | TRBD2 | CASSPRTSLSYEQYF | TGTGCCAGCAGCCCACGGACTAGCCTGAGCTACGAGCAGTACTTC
TRBJ2-2 | TRBV5-6 | NA | NA | CASSLLNSRSGELFF | TGTGCCAGCAGCTTGTTGAACAGTCGCTCCGGGGAGCTGTTTTTT
TRBJ2-3 | TRBV4-1 | NA | NA | CASSQDMGGTDTQYF | TGCGCCAGCAGCCAAGATATGGGCGGCACAGATACGCAGTATTTT
TRBJ2-7 | TRBV5-6 | NA | TRBD2 | CASRPAGGTYEQYF | TGTGCCAGCAGACCAGCGGGAGGCACCTACGAGCAGTACTTC
TRBJ2-7 | TRBV5-1 | NA | NA | CASSAGPSSYEQYF | TGCGCCAGCAGCGCGGGCCCGAGCTCCTACGAGCAGTACTTC
TRBJ1-6 | TRBV6-5 | NA | NA | CASRPTSRTPLHF | TGTGCCAGCCGTCCTACTTCAAGGACACCCCTCCACTTT
TRBJ2-1 | TRBV5-1 | NA | TRBD2 | CASSLAASGNYNEQFF | TGCGCCAGCAGCTTGGCGGCTAGCGGGAACTACAATGAGCAGTTCTTC
TRBJ1-6 | TRBV7-8 | NA | TRBD1 | CASSKSSGGWNNSPLHF | TGTGCCAGCAGCAAATCCTCAGGGGGCTGGAATAATTCACCCCTCCACTTT
TRBJ1-4 | TRBV19 | NA | TRBD1 | CASSLTGTNEKLFF | TGTGCCAGTAGTTTGACAGGGACTAATGAAAAACTGTTTTTT
TRBJ2-2 | TRBV10-3 | NA | NA | CAISEKSENTGELFF | TGTGCCATCAGTGAGAAGTCCGAGAACACCGGGGAGCTGTTTTTT
TRBJ2-5 | TRBV19 | NA | TRBD2 | CASSIFTSGSTKTQYF | TGTGCCAGTAGTATTTTTACTAGCGGGAGTACGAAGACCCAGTACTTC
TRBJ1-6 | TRBV10-3 | NA | TRBD1 | CAISDRGNSPLHF | TGTGCCATCAGTGACAGGGGGAATTCACCCCTCCACTTT
TRBJ1-4 | TRBV6-5 | NA | TRBD1 | CASRRGQINEKLFF | TGTGCCAGCAGGCGGGGACAGATTAACGAAAAACTGTTTTTT
TRBJ1-5 | TRBV7-8 | NA | NA | CASSLPRSNQPQHF | TGTGCCAGCAGCTTACCCAGAAGCAATCAGCCCCAGCATTTT
TRBJ2-7 | TRBV19 | NA | NA | CASGRTVGADEQYF | TGTGCCAGTGGTCGGACGGTTGGGGCCGACGAGCAGTACTTC
TRBJ2-2 | TRBV5-4 | NA | NA | CASSLAPPNTGELFF | TGTGCCAGCAGCTTGGCGCCCCCAAACACCGGGGAGCTGTTTTTT